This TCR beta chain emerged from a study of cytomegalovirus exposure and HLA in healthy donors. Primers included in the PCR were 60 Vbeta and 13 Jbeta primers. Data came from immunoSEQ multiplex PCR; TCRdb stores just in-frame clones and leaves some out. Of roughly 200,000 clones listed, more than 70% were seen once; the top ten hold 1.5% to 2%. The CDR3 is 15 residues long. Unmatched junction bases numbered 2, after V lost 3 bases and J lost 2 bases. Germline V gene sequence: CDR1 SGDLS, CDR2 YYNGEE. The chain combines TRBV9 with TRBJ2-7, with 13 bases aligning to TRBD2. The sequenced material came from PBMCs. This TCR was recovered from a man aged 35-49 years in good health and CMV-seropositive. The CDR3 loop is CASSEGTSGTYEQYF. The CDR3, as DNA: TGTGCCAGCAGCGAGGGGACTAGCGGGACCTACGAGCAGTACTTC. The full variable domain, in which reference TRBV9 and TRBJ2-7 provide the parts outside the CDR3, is DSGVTQTPKHLITATGQRVTLRCSPRSGDLSVYWYQQSLDQGLQFLIQYYNGEERAKGNILERFSAQQFPDLHSELNLSSLELGDSALYFCASSEGTSGTYEQYFGPGTRLTVT.